This T cell receptor beta chain is from a study of T cell responses to AZD1222 COVID-19 vaccine. Clones were sequenced by immunoSEQ multiplex PCR, and TCRdb holds only the in-frame ones, with some missing. The table records some 200,000 clones, 85% to 95% of them present only once. The receptor was derived from an adult in good health. Here the sequenced sample was peripheral blood, taken on day 0 of AZD1222 vaccination.

Here the CDR3 reads CASSLGPDTQYF. The CDR3 DNA follows: TGTGCCAGCAGCTTAGGGCCAGATACGCAGTATTTT. V gene TRBV13 combines with J gene TRBJ2-3; no definite D call. The CDR3 runs to 12 residues. The V gene's germline CDR1 is PRHDT and CDR2 FYEKMQ (reference sequence). V was clipped by 0 bases and J by 4 bases, with 2 bases between them. Variable domain in full (rest from reference TRBV13 and TRBJ2-3): AAGVIQSPRHLIKEKRETATLKCYPIPRHDTVYWYQQGPGQDPQFLISFYEKMQSDKGSIPDRFSAQQFSDYHSELNMSSLELGDSALYFCASSLGPDTQYFGPGTRLTVL.